These 8 T cell receptor beta chains originate from one sample sequenced in a study of cytomegalovirus exposure and HLA in healthy donors. Amplification used 60 Vbeta primers and 13 Jbeta primers. Only in-frame clones appear in the TCRdb table, and some are missing; sequencing was by immunoSEQ multiplex PCR. The table lists about 93,000 clones, 70% to 80% of them singletons. Input material: PBMCs. Receptor source: a man aged 25-40 years in good health and CMV-seronegative.

The V gene is TRBV11-2, the J gene TRBJ2-7; 11 bases match TRBD2. Trimming removed 5 bases from V and 0 bases from J; junction bases left unmatched: 3. Germline V CDR1 and CDR2: SGHAT, FQNNGV. The CDR3 totals 15 residues. The CDR3 sequence: CASSIGTSGSYEQYV. The CDR3 region has the DNA TGTGCCAGCAGCATCGGGACTAGCGGCTCCTACGAGCAGTACGTC.

The chain links TRBV5-3 to TRBJ2-7; no definite D call. Being an ORF, TRBV5-3 has a function that is uncertain. The CDR3 is 14 amino acids. V lost 0 bases to trimming and J lost 0 bases, with 7 bases between them. CDR3 sequence reads: CARSLEQLSYEQYV. For the CDR3, the DNA is TGTGCCAGAAGCTTGGAACAGCTCTCCTACGAGCAGTACGTC.

The chain is built from TRBV5-1 and TRBJ2-1, with 7 bases aligning to TRBD1. Germline V gene lookup returns CDR1 SGHRS and CDR2 YFSETQ. Trimming removed 2 bases from V and 8 bases from J; junction bases left unmatched: 10. The CDR3 extends over 15 amino acids. CDR3 region: CASSLQGRKGDEQFF. CDR3 DNA sequence: TGCGCCAGCAGCTTACAGGGGCGCAAGGGTGATGAGCAGTTCTTC.

V is TRBV2 and J is TRBJ2-3; D might be TRBD2 (5 bases). With 2 bases removed from V and 0 bases from J, the gap between germline ends came to 15 bases. Germline CDR1 and CDR2: SNHLY and FYNNEI. This CDR3 is built from 17 residues. The CDR3 loop is CASSEIAGAPSTDTQYF. In DNA form, the CDR3 reads TGTGCCAGCAGTGAAATTGCGGGTGCTCCTAGCACAGATACGCAGTATTTT.

Details on this clone: One end of the junction is discordant with germline, which a read error may explain. This chain uses TRBV12-5 with TRBJ1-2; D is possibly TRBD1 (6 bases). The germline CDR1 and CDR2 sequences are LGHNT and FRNRAP. The CDR3 runs to 11 residues. In DNA form, the CDR3 reads TGTGCTAGTGGTTTGCCGGGACACCTCAACTTC. The encoded protein is CASGLPGHLNF.

This clone was picked up a small number of times. This chain joins TRBV6-1 and TRBJ1-5; D remains ambiguous. Germline assignment: CDR1 MNHNS and CDR2 SASEGT. This CDR3 has 11 amino acids. Trimming shortened V by 0 bases and J by 9 bases, and 3 bases separated the two germline ends. The CDR3 loop is CASSEARPQHF. The CDR3 nucleotides are TGTGCCAGCAGTGAAGCTCGGCCCCAGCATTTT.

The chain carries TRBV27 and TRBJ2-2; 12 nucleotides align to TRBD1. Trimming took 5 bases from V and 4 from J; bases not matched to a gene: 14. The V gene's germline CDR1 is MNHEY and CDR2 SMNVEV (reference sequence). This CDR3 has 19 residues. Here the CDR3 DNA reads TGTGCCAGCAGTACCAGAGGGGGCGGGACAGGGGGCCTCACCGGGGAGCTGTTTTTT. Protein product: CASSTRGGGTGGLTGELFF.

The CDR3 nucleotides read TGTGCCAGCGGGCGGGGGGGCCTCTTCAATGAGCAGTTCTTC. Its translation: CASGRGGLFNEQFF. V is TRBV25-1 and J is TRBJ2-1; 9 bases are a match to TRBD2. Trimming at V came to 8 bases and at J to 6 bases, leaving 8 bases not matched to a gene. CDR1 and CDR2 (germline): MGHDK, SYGVNS. The CDR3 totals 14 residues. The full variable domain, rest sourced from reference TRBV25-1 and TRBJ2-1, is EADIYQTPRYLVIGTGKKITLECSQTMGHDKMYWYQQDPGMELHLIHYSYGVNSTEKGDLSSESTVSRIRTEHFPLTLESARPSHTSQYLCASGRGGLFNEQFFGPGTRLTVL.